These 28 T cell receptor beta chains were sequenced from one sample in a study of CD8 T cells in ankylosing spondylitis. TCRdb recomputed calls from the 5' RACE reads with MiXCR, one row per CDR3 protein. The profile covers 210,000 or so distinct CDR3 sequences, with under 30% appearing a single time and roughly 6.7% taken by the ten largest. Source material: blood, either unsorted or a sorted T cell fraction (not recorded which). All receptors come from a male donor with ankylosing spondylitis or in good health (not recorded which).

This clonotype was recorded at least ten times. The chain links TRBV7-2 to TRBJ2-1; 13 positions agree with TRBD2. The V gene's germline CDR1 is SGHTA and CDR2 FQGNSA. CDR3 length: 16 amino acids. V was clipped by 4 bases and J by 10 bases; unmatched bases: 10. The CDR3 DNA reads as TGTGCCAGCAGCTCCCGACCGGGACTAGCGGGAAGCGAGCAGTTCTTC. Residues: CASSSRPGLAGSEQFF.

This clonotype was detected many times. The chain carries TRBV5-1 and TRBJ2-1; TRBD2 agrees at 12 bases. Trimming cost V 4 bases and J 9 bases; bases outside gene matches: 17. In germline, CDR1 is SGHRS, CDR2 YFSETQ. CDR3 length: 18 residues. In DNA form, the CDR3 reads TGCGCCAGCAGCCAACAGCCTACTAGCGGGAGGAAAGCGTTTGAGCAGTTCTTC. Protein sequence: CASSQQPTSGRKAFEQFF.

Ten or more counts support this clonotype. This chain links TRBV7-2 with TRBJ2-7, with D tentatively TRBD1 (8 bases). CDR1 is SGHTA, CDR2 FQGNSA, per germline. Trimming cost V 5 bases and J 6 bases, with 23 bases left between them. This CDR3 is built from 16 residues. CDR3 loop: CASSQKWTGSSGEQYF. The CDR3 DNA is TGTGCCAGCAGCCAAAAGTGGACAGGGTCTAGCGGCGAGCAGTACTTC.

This clonotype was detected ten times or more. The J gene is TRBJ1-2, the V gene TRBV12-3 or TRBV12-4; D is undetermined. This CDR3 has 13 amino acids. The V end lost 4 bases, the J end lost 6 bases, and 12 bases lay between the germline ends. For the CDR3, the DNA is TGTGCCAGCAGTTCAGTAAATACGCATGGCTACACCTTC. It is translated as CASSSVNTHGYTF.

In this sample, this clonotype turned up once. The chain carries TRBV5-1 and TRBJ2-1; no reliable D call. The germline CDR1 and CDR2 sequences are SGHRS and YFSETQ. Trimming shortened V by 0 bases and J by 9 bases, and 7 bases separated the two germline ends. The CDR3 covers 12 residues. CDR3 sequence reads: CASSLGATEQFF. DNA of the CDR3: TGCGCCAGCAGCTTGGGAGCCACTGAGCAGTTCTTC.

The table lists this clonotype with many counts. This CDR3 reads CAISGFQGREQYF. Here the CDR3 DNA reads TGTGCCATCAGTGGCTTCCAGGGTAGGGAGCAGTACTTC. The chain joins TRBV10-3 to TRBJ2-7, with TRBD1 as a possible D gene (5 bases). The CDR3 runs 13 residues. V was clipped by 4 bases and J by 7 bases, with 14 bases between them. Germline values: CDR1 ENHRY, CDR2 SYGVKD.

This chain uses TRBV27 with TRBJ2-3, with 12 bases lining up with TRBD2. The CDR3 is 17 amino acids. In germline, CDR1 is MNHEY, CDR2 SMNVEV (reference sequence). Losses at the gene ends were 6 bases for V and 0 bases for J; bases not matched to a gene: 7. CDR3 sequence reads: CASRPTSGRTSTDTQYF. In DNA, the CDR3 is TGTGCCAGCAGACCCACTAGCGGGAGGACGAGCACAGATACGCAGTATTTT.

This clonotype was counted only a few times. The chain's CDR3 is CSARLPYSRNTGELFF. In nucleotides, the CDR3 is TGCAGTGCTAGACTCCCCTACAGTAGGAACACCGGGGAGCTGTTTTTT. The chain employs TRBV20-1 and TRBJ2-2; D is uncertain. The germline V and J ends were trimmed by 2 bases and 1 base, with 14 bases remaining between them. The CDR3 has 16 residues. Germline CDR1 is DFQATT and CDR2 is SNEGSKA (reference sequence).

This clonotype was picked up a small number of times. This rearrangement joins TRBV29-1 to TRBJ1-1; D is perhaps TRBD1 (6 bases). The CDR3 runs to 11 residues. Germline-derived CDR1 and CDR2 are SQVTM and ANQGSEA. The V end was cut by 6 bases, the J end by 10 bases, with 15 bases between. CDR3 region: CSVGAGGLAFF. In DNA, the CDR3 is TGCAGCGTGGGGGCCGGTGGGCTAGCTTTCTTT.

This clonotype was seen ten or more times. J is TRBJ2-3 and V is TRBV29-1, with a weak D call TRBD2 (5 bases). Germline V gene data show CDR1 as SQVTM and CDR2 as ANQGSEA. Trimming shortened V by 7 bases and J by 4 bases, and 12 bases separated the two germline ends. The CDR3 consists of 12 residues. The CDR3 loop is CSGDSEPDTQYF. For the CDR3, the DNA is TGCAGCGGGGATAGCGAGCCAGATACGCAGTATTTT.

This clonotype was picked up a small number of times. The chain joins TRBV27 to TRBJ2-1; D may match TRBD1 or TRBD2 (5 bases each). Germline CDR1 reads MNHEY; CDR2 reads SMNVEV (reference sequence). Trimming removed 3 bases at V and 2 bases at J, with 11 bases between. This CDR3 is built from 15 residues. The CDR3 nucleotides read TGTGCCAGCAGTTTTAGTTGGGACCCCTACAATGAGCAGTTCTTC. The encoded protein is CASSFSWDPYNEQFF.

This chain uses TRBV18 with TRBJ2-3; 10 nucleotides line up with TRBD1. CDR3 length equals 16 residues. Losses at the gene ends were 3 bases for V and 4 bases for J; bases not matched to a gene: 7. The germline gives CDR1 KGHSH, CDR2 LQKENI. The CDR3 loop reads CASSPGTGVIPDTQYF. The CDR3 nucleotides are TGTGCCAGCTCACCCGGGACAGGGGTAATTCCAGATACGCAGTATTTT. Looking up the rest from reference TRBV18 and TRBJ2-3 gives the full variable domain: NAGVMQNPRHLVRRRGQEARLRCSPMKGHSHVYWYRQLPEEGLKFMVYLQKENIIDESGMPKERFSAEFPKEGPSILRIQQVVRGDSAAYFCASSPGTGVIPDTQYFGPGTRLTVL.

V gene TRBV15 combines with J gene TRBJ2-1; 8 positions agree with TRBD2. Germline assignment: CDR1 LNHNV and CDR2 YYDKDF (reference sequence). This CDR3 is built from 14 residues. The ends lost 1 base at V and 7 bases at J; junction bases unmatched: 3. The CDR3 spells CATSRVQRGNEQFF. CDR3 in DNA: TGTGCCACCAGCAGAGTACAGCGGGGGAATGAGCAGTTCTTC.

The chain links TRBV7-2 to TRBJ2-7, with TRBD1 as a possible D gene (6 bases). The V and J ends lost 0 bases and 3 bases respectively, with 15 bases between them. This CDR3 comprises 16 residues. The germline V gene encodes CDR1 SGHTA and CDR2 FQGNSA. The DNA of the CDR3 is TGTGCCAGCAGCTTAGCTGGGACAATGTCTCTCTACGAGCAGTACTTC. Its protein is CASSLAGTMSLYEQYF.

This clonotype was detected a few times. This chain connects TRBV20-1 to TRBJ2-7; maybe TRBD2 (5 bases). Germline values: CDR1 DFQATT, CDR2 SNEGSKA (reference sequence). The length of the CDR3 is 13 residues. V was cut by 6 bases and J by 5 bases, with 17 bases left in between. Here the CDR3 DNA reads TGCAGTGCGGCACGGACCGCGCGGGACGAGCAGTACTTC. Encoded protein: CSAARTARDEQYF.

This clonotype has just a few counts. V is TRBV10-3 and J is TRBJ2-3; D is unclear. The V end lost 3 bases, the J end lost 2 bases, and 9 bases lay between the germline ends. Germline CDR1 ENHRY, CDR2 SYGVKD. The CDR3 has 14 residues. The CDR3 DNA reads TGTGCCATCAGTGATGAAAGGGTCACAGATACGCAGTATTTT. The encoded protein is CAISDERVTDTQYF.

The chain combines TRBV10-3 with TRBJ2-3; D is unresolved. The CDR3 spans 13 residues. Germline V CDR1 and CDR2: ENHRY, SYGVKD. Trimming took 2 bases from V and 4 from J, leaving 7 bases between them. CDR3 sequence (DNA): TGTGCCATCAGTGAGAGTACGTCAGATACGCAGTATTTT. It is translated as CAISESTSDTQYF.

Many counts were recorded for this clonotype. The V call is TRBV4-1, the J call TRBJ2-5, with D possibly matching TRBD2 (6 bases). CDR3 length equals 14 residues. Germline values: CDR1 MGHRA, CDR2 YSYEKL. V was pared by 1 base and J by 2 bases, with 8 bases between. This CDR3 reads CASSQGGLQETQYF. The DNA of the CDR3 is TGCGCCAGCAGCCAAGGGGGACTTCAAGAGACCCAGTACTTC.

This clonotype was counted at least ten times. The V gene is TRBV6-1, the J gene TRBJ2-5; D not resolved. CDR1 and CDR2 (germline): MNHNS, SASEGT. The CDR3 runs to 14 residues. V was cut by 5 bases and J by 5 bases, with 15 bases left in between. In DNA, the CDR3 is TGTGCCAGCAGTAGATCGTCGCTCGGCGAGACCCAGTACTTC. This codes for CASSRSSLGETQYF.

The rearrangement joins TRBV29-1 to TRBJ1-2, with 10 bases identical to TRBD1. CDR3 length: 11 amino acids. The V and J ends lost 7 bases and 7 bases, in that order; junction bases with no gene match: 3. Germline values: CDR1 SQVTM, CDR2 ANQGSEA. The CDR3 reads CSGQGASGYTF. For the CDR3, the DNA is TGCAGCGGACAGGGGGCAAGTGGCTACACCTTC.

To note about this clonotype: A much larger clonotype is one base distant, so this may be a read error. This sequence joins TRBV20-1 and TRBJ2-1; a possible D gene is TRBD2 (6 bases). The V gene lost 5 bases and the J gene lost 11 bases, with 25 bases spanning the gap. Germline V gene data show CDR1 as DFQATT and CDR2 as SNEGSKA (reference sequence). This CDR3 is 15 amino acids long. This CDR3 reads CSAYSSESLRNKQFF. The CDR3 coding sequence is TGCAGTGCTTACTCTAGCGAGTCGTTGAGGAATAAGCAGTTCTTC.

The chain combines TRBV29-1 with TRBJ2-7, with 11 nucleotides matching TRBD2. The length of the CDR3 is 13 residues. CDR1 is SQVTM, CDR2 ANQGSEA, per germline. The ends lost 5 bases at V and 3 bases at J; junction bases unmatched: 3. CDR3 nucleotides: TGCAGCGTTCCCGGGACTAGCGGCTACGAGCAGTACTTC. It codes for CSVPGTSGYEQYF.

This clonotype was seen many times. This rearrangement joins TRBV3-1 to TRBJ2-3; no clear D gene. The CDR3 runs 14 residues. Germline V gene data show CDR1 as LGHDT and CDR2 as YNNKEL (reference sequence). Trimming removed 4 bases from V and 2 bases from J, with 10 bases in between. CDR3 DNA sequence: TGTGCCAGCAGCCCCGAGATGTCCACAGATACGCAGTATTTT. Residues: CASSPEMSTDTQYF.

This chain links TRBV20-1 with TRBJ1-6; D might be TRBD1 (5 bases). V lost 3 bases and J 7 bases, leaving 16 bases between the germline ends. Germline CDR1 and CDR2: DFQATT and SNEGSKA (reference sequence). The CDR3 runs to 15 residues. The CDR3 coding sequence is TGCAGTGCTAGCCGTGGGCAGGGTGGGAATTCACCCCTCCACTTT. Its translation is CSASRGQGGNSPLHF.

The chain couples TRBV12-3 or TRBV12-4 to TRBJ2-4; the D is unclear. V lost 2 bases and J lost 2, with 7 bases in between. The CDR3 length is 14 residues. The CDR3 sequence is CASSLRLTKNIQYF. In DNA form, the CDR3 reads TGTGCCAGCAGTTTAAGGCTAACCAAAAACATTCAGTACTTC.

This clonotype was counted only a few times. The chain links TRBV19 to TRBJ2-2; TRBD2 matches at 8 bases. The ends lost 2 bases at V and 2 bases at J; junction bases unmatched: 1. The CDR3 length is 15 residues. Germline CDR1 reads LNHDA; CDR2 reads SQIVND (reference sequence). The CDR3 region has the DNA TGTGCCAGTAGTATAAGCGGGGGAAACACCGGGGAGCTGTTTTTT. Protein: CASSISGGNTGELFF.

This chain uses TRBV10-3 with TRBJ2-7; 10 bases agree with TRBD1. The CDR3 extends over 13 amino acids. Looked up from germline, CDR1 is ENHRY and CDR2 is SYGVKD. The V segment lost 6 bases and the J segment 6 bases; nucleotides outside the gene matches: 5. The CDR3 bases are TGTGCCATCAGCCAGACAGGGGGCGGCGAGCAGTACTTC. The encoded protein is CAISQTGGGEQYF.

V is TRBV12-3 or TRBV12-4 and J is TRBJ2-5; 13 bases are a match to TRBD2. CDR3 length: 16 amino acids. V lost 4 bases and J lost 5; bases outside the gene matches: 7. The CDR3 spells CASSSTSGRAWETQYF. The CDR3 bases are TGTGCCAGCAGTTCCACTAGCGGGAGGGCCTGGGAGACCCAGTACTTC.